The clone carrying this T cell receptor beta chain appeared many times. The antigen is undetermined. The entry originates in a study of blood T cells in healthy people across ages. A second PCR, run for about 7 to 11 cycles, used a sample-barcoded 5' primer plus a J-beta primer mix. Template switching added a 12-random-nucleotide identifier to every cDNA molecule. Each of the samples gave a minimum of 2.5 million paired-end reads that contained CDR3. TCRdb re-derived calls from the 5' RACE reads in MiXCR, one entry per CDR3 protein. This sample has 630,000 or so distinct CDR3 sequences; 25% to 35% occur once, and the top ten carry roughly 14%. Overall study findings and caveats: Unsorted PBMCs prevented conclusive naive versus antigen-experienced comparison. Roughly linear age-related decline in beta diversity appeared, significant by age around 36.

The CDR3 is 16 residues long. The V segment lost 3 bases and the J segment 6 bases; nucleotides outside the gene matches: 10. The germline CDR1 and CDR2 sequences are SNHLY and FYNNEI. The origin of this receptor is an elderly woman in good health. Sequenced: blood. This rearrangement joins TRBV2 to TRBJ1-2, with 10 bases identical to TRBD1. DNA of the CDR3: TGTGCCAGCAGTGATGCCCCGGGACAGGGGAGAGATGGCTACACCTTC. Amino acid sequence: CASSDAPGQGRDGYTF.